These T cell receptor beta chains were read from a single sample in a study of beta chain features in type 1 diabetes. TCRdb's copy holds only in-frame clones and misses some; the assay was immunoSEQ multiplex PCR. The sample has nearly 350,000 clones; about a tenth are singletons. The sequencing sample was made of central memory CD4+ T cells from blood. The receptors derive from a man aged 30-40 years with type 1 diabetes. The CDR3 runs from the conserved cysteine through the conserved F or W. A D gene is named only where the DNA matches it firmly. Rows give clone size only sometimes, using once, few, many, or a class for an expanded clone.

clone_size	d_call	v_call	j_call	cdr3_aa	cdr3_nt
few	TRBD1	TRBV7-9	TRBJ2-1	CASSKGTALNNEQFF	TGTGCCAGCAGCAAAGGGACAGCGTTGAACAATGAGCAGTTCTTC
many	NA	TRBV25-1	TRBJ2-7	CASSVVWEQYF	TGTGCCAGCAGTGTTGTCTGGGAGCAGTACTTC
NA	NA	TRBV20-1	TRBJ1-2	CSAPLSRGYTF	TGCAGTGCTCCCTTGTCCCGGGGCTACACCTTC
NA	NA	TRBV11-2	TRBJ2-6	CASSPDGSSGANVLTF	TGTGCCAGCAGCCCGGATGGGAGCTCTGGGGCCAACGTCCTGACTTTC
many	NA	TRBV7-9	TRBJ2-1	CASSLALETGPSYNEQFF	TGTGCCAGCAGCTTAGCGCTGGAAACAGGCCCCTCCTACAATGAGCAGTTCTTC
NA	NA	TRBV15	TRBJ1-4	CATSRDLGNNEKLFF	TGTGCCACCAGCAGAGATTTGGGGAACAATGAAAAACTGTTTTTT
few	TRBD1	TRBV5-1	TRBJ2-5	CASSDGTGGETQYF	TGCGCCAGCAGCGATGGGACAGGGGGAGAGACCCAGTACTTC
NA	TRBD2	TRBV5-1	TRBJ2-4	CASSLLPGLAGAKNIQYF	TGCGCCAGCAGCTTGTTACCGGGACTAGCGGGAGCCAAAAACATTCAGTACTTC
few	NA	TRBV10-2	TRBJ1-1	CASSGEGGRLNTEAFF	TGCGCCAGCAGTGGGGAGGGGGGTCGGCTGAACACTGAAGCTTTCTTT
few	TRBD1	TRBV28	TRBJ2-6	CATEGTGLPGANVLTF	TGTGCCACCGAAGGGACAGGGCTCCCTGGGGCCAACGTCCTGACTTTC
few	TRBD1	TRBV5-6	TRBJ1-5	CASSLVDRSNQPQHF	TGTGCCAGCAGCTTGGTGGACAGGAGCAATCAGCCCCAGCATTTT
few	NA	TRBV29-1	TRBJ1-5	CSVRGGSNQPQHF	TGCAGCGTAAGGGGCGGCAGCAATCAGCCCCAGCATTTT
many	NA	TRBV7-2	TRBJ2-3	CASSTYTDTQYF	TGTGCCAGCAGCACATACACAGATACGCAGTATTTT
NA	NA	TRBV9	TRBJ2-1	CASSVQTSNEQFF	TGTGCCAGCAGCGTCCAGACTAGCAATGAGCAGTTCTTC
NA	NA	TRBV15	TRBJ1-6	CATSRDNSPLHF	TGTGCCACCAGCAGGGATAATTCACCCCTCCACTTT
NA	NA	TRBV25-1	TRBJ2-2	CASRGPVPAGELFF	TGTGCCAGCAGGGGACCCGTGCCCGCGGGGGAGCTGTTTTTT
NA	NA	TRBV7-2	TRBJ2-7	CASSFSRTSYEQYF	TGTGCCAGCAGCTTTAGCAGGACCTCCTACGAGCAGTACTTC
many	NA	TRBV10-3	TRBJ2-6	CAISESESGANVLTF	TGTGCCATCAGTGAGTCGGAGTCTGGGGCCAACGTCCTGACTTTC
few	TRBD2	TRBV19	TRBJ2-3	CASSIGEGRTQYF	TGTGCCAGTAGTATTGGGGAGGGGCGAACGCAGTATTTT
few	NA	TRBV5-1	TRBJ2-3	CASSQLAARTDTQYF	TGCGCCAGCAGCCAGCTAGCCGCCCGCACAGATACGCAGTATTTT
many	TRBD2	TRBV7-9	TRBJ2-1	CASSPPFRSGGAKNEQFF	TGTGCCAGCAGCCCTCCCTTCCGTAGCGGGGGGGCGAAGAATGAGCAGTTCTTC
NA	TRBD1	TRBV19	TRBJ1-2	CASSAGDRNYGYTF	TGTGCCAGTAGTGCTGGGGACAGGAACTATGGCTACACCTTC
few	NA	TRBV27	TRBJ2-7	CASSLGPFYEQYF	TGTGCCAGCAGTTTGGGGCCTTTTTACGAGCAGTACTTC
many	NA	TRBV11-2	TRBJ2-7	CASSSEGYEQYF	TGTGCCAGCAGTTCAGAAGGATACGAGCAGTACTTC
many	NA	TRBV19	TRBJ1-2	CASSIAAFGYTF	TGTGCCAGTAGTATAGCCGCTTTCGGCTACACCTTC
few	NA	TRBV5-1	TRBJ2-3	CASSLTVAGSTDTQYF	TGCGCCAGCAGCTTGACGGTGGCGGGGAGCACAGATACGCAGTATTTT
few	NA	TRBV7-9	TRBJ2-3	CASSYPVATDTQYF	TGTGCCAGCAGCTACCCCGTGGCGACAGATACGCAGTATTTT
few	TRBD2	TRBV7-2	TRBJ2-5	CASSFQGLMETQYF	TGTGCCAGCAGCTTCCAGGGACTAATGGAGACCCAGTACTTC
few	TRBD2	TRBV7-2	TRBJ2-7	CASSVQGLAGDPYEQYF	TGTGCCAGCAGCGTACAAGGACTAGCGGGGGACCCCTACGAGCAGTACTTC
NA	NA	TRBV4-3	TRBJ2-7	CASSQDLIYEQYF	TGCGCCAGCAGCCAAGATTTGATCTACGAGCAGTACTTC
many	NA	TRBV5-6	TRBJ2-7	CASSLDSTYEQYF	TGTGCCAGCAGCCTGGACAGTACCTACGAGCAGTACTTC
NA	TRBD1	TRBV28	TRBJ2-3	CASSFQGQGPDTQYF	TGTGCCAGCAGTTTTCAGGGACAGGGACCAGATACGCAGTATTTT
NA	TRBD1	TRBV19	TRBJ1-1	CASSRGQGVMNTEAFF	TGTGCCAGTAGTAGGGGACAGGGAGTCATGAACACTGAAGCTTTCTTT
NA	NA	TRBV5-1	TRBJ1-4	CASSPRATNEKLFF	TGCGCCAGCAGCCCCCGGGCAACTAATGAAAAACTGTTTTTT
few	TRBD1	TRBV9	TRBJ2-2	CASSARQGFTGELFF	TGTGCCAGCAGCGCAAGACAGGGTTTCACCGGGGAGCTGTTTTTT
few	NA	TRBV7-2	TRBJ1-2	CASSLSRDGYTF	TGTGCCAGCAGCTTATCCAGGGATGGCTACACCTTC
few	TRBD2	TRBV18	TRBJ2-3	CASSPRLAGSTDTQYF	TGTGCCAGCTCACCACGACTAGCGGGTTCCACAGATACGCAGTATTTT
NA	TRBD1	TRBV18	TRBJ1-4	CASSRGQGENEKLFF	TGTGCCAGCTCACGGGGACAGGGCGAGAATGAAAAACTGTTTTTT
NA	NA	TRBV5-6	TRBJ1-4	CASSFDQELFF	TGTGCCAGCAGCTTCGACCAGGAACTGTTTTTT
few	TRBD2	TRBV7-2	TRBJ2-5	CASSSQPGLATKETQYF	TGTGCCAGCAGCTCTCAGCCGGGACTAGCGACTAAAGAGACCCAGTACTTC
NA	TRBD2	TRBV5-5	TRBJ2-7	CASSLERDYEQYF	TGTGCCAGCAGCTTGGAGCGGGACTACGAGCAGTACTTC
few	NA	TRBV9	TRBJ2-1	CASSVQVGGEQFF	TGTGCCAGCAGCGTCCAGGTGGGGGGCGAGCAGTTCTTC
NA	NA	TRBV5-6	TRBJ2-5	CASSPRSYGRETQYF	TGTGCCAGCAGCCCCAGATCCTATGGTCGGGAGACCCAGTACTTC
NA	TRBD2	TRBV2	TRBJ2-5	CASSEAEAGGQQTQYF	TGTGCCAGCAGTGAAGCGGAGGCGGGGGGGCAACAGACCCAGTACTTC
NA	NA	TRBV5-1	TRBJ2-3	CASSLEGRVTDTQYF	TGCGCCAGCAGCTTAGAGGGCCGAGTCACAGATACGCAGTATTTT
NA	TRBD1	TRBV25-1	TRBJ2-3	CASSEWGQGIGDTQYF	TGTGCCAGCAGTGAGTGGGGACAGGGGATCGGAGATACGCAGTATTTT
NA	TRBD1	TRBV7-9	TRBJ1-6	CASSFGQGDSPLHF	TGTGCCAGCAGCTTCGGACAGGGGGATTCACCCCTCCACTTT
few	NA	TRBV7-2	TRBJ1-6	CASSLAPTNNSPLHF	TGTGCCAGCAGCTTAGCACCGACGAATAATTCACCCCTCCACTTT
few	TRBD1	TRBV10-3	TRBJ2-1	CAIHGQGAGEQFF	TGTGCCATTCATGGACAGGGGGCCGGTGAGCAGTTCTTC
few	NA	TRBV19	TRBJ2-7	CASTISGRVGDEQYF	TGTGCCAGTACCATCTCAGGTAGGGTTGGAGACGAGCAGTACTTC
NA	NA	TRBV9	TRBJ1-2	CASSVVAGGNSGYTF	TGTGCCAGCAGCGTAGTGGCCGGGGGCAATAGTGGCTACACCTTC
NA	NA	TRBV10-3	TRBJ2-4	CAISEDPKKNIQYF	TGTGCCATCAGTGAAGATCCTAAGAAAAACATTCAGTACTTC
few	NA	TRBV2	TRBJ2-7	CASSGNGALDEQYF	TGTGCCAGCAGTGGTAACGGGGCCCTTGACGAGCAGTACTTC
NA	NA	TRBV2	TRBJ1-2	CASSSRVPYGYTF	TGTGCCAGCAGTAGCAGGGTCCCCTATGGCTACACCTTC